This TCR beta chain was recorded in a study of cytomegalovirus exposure and HLA in healthy donors. Study-level information: Early on, a data release was issued that held about 85 million unique TCRs from HLA-typed donors. Within the Caucasian-associated ancestry cluster were 65% to 85% of the roughly 400 genotyped donors. Study-wide points: A later look showed TCR association rates differing by HLA locus, highest for DRB1 and lowest for HLA-C. A missense DCLRE1C variant was associated with V- and J-gene trimming of TCR beta chains in a later analysis, and an independent cohort replicated the association.

Primers included in the PCR were 60 Vbeta and 13 Jbeta primers. Sequencing used immunoSEQ multiplex PCR; TCRdb keeps in-frame clones, though not all of them. The sample includes under 200,000 clones, around 77% of them seen just once. Comment on this clone: What it recognizes is unknown.

Trimming removed 1 base from V and 6 bases from J, with 9 bases in between. This CDR3 comprises 14 residues. Germline V gives CDR1 SGHTA, CDR2 FQGNSA. The sample taken for sequencing was PBMCs. The gene calls are TRBV7-2 and TRBJ2-2, with a tentative D call TRBD1 (5 bases). The source is a woman between 50 and 59 years old in good health and CMV-seropositive. This CDR3 is CASSLEGASGELFF. The CDR3 DNA reads TGTGCCAGCAGCTTAGAAGGGGCTTCCGGGGAGCTGTTTTTT.